This is a list of T cell receptor beta chains from one sample in a study of blood T cell repertoires in COVID-19. TCRdb's copy holds only in-frame clones and misses some; the assay was immunoSEQ multiplex PCR. The data show just under 350,000 clones, 88% seen once. Sequencing was done on a sample of peripheral blood. Receptors were obtained from a woman between 70 and 85 years old with COVID-19, enrolled during active disease. Both conserved end residues are part of each CDR3. Each record gives: J gene, clone size, V gene, D gene, CDR3 protein, CDR3 DNA. A D gene is named only where the DNA matches it firmly. For some rows the clone size is stated as once, few or many, or as a class when expanded; others skip it.

>TRBJ2-7|.|TRBV30|TRBD1
CAWSGPGTGNSYEQYF
TGTGCCTGGAGTGGCCCTGGGACAGGTAACTCCTACGAGCAGTACTTC
>TRBJ1-3|few|TRBV18|.
CASSSRQEASGNTIYF
TGTGCCAGCTCATCAAGACAGGAAGCGTCAGGAAACACCATATATTTT
>TRBJ2-7|.|TRBV19|TRBD1
CASADRGYEQYF
TGTGCCAGTGCTGACAGGGGCTACGAGCAGTACTTC
>TRBJ1-2|.|TRBV25-1|.
CASSEYSGNYGYTF
TGTGCCAGCAGTGAGTATTCAGGGAACTATGGCTACACCTTC
>TRBJ2-5|.|TRBV5-1|TRBD2
CASSFGSGGAGETQYF
TGCGCCAGCAGCTTCGGTAGCGGGGGGGCAGGAGAGACCCAGTACTTC
>TRBJ2-7|.|TRBV14|TRBD2
CASSQVGLAASYEQYF
TGTGCCAGCAGCCAAGTAGGGCTAGCGGCTTCCTACGAGCAGTACTTC
>TRBJ1-5|.|TRBV6-6|.
CASSYSVQPQHF
TGTGCCAGCAGTTACAGCGTCCAGCCCCAGCATTTT
>TRBJ1-1|.|TRBV3-1/TRBV3-2|TRBD1
CASSPDPTGGTEAFF
TGTGCCAGCAGCCCGGACCCGACAGGGGGCACTGAAGCTTTCTTT
>TRBJ2-4|.|TRBV27|TRBD1
CASSPHTNDRANIQYF
TGTGCCAGCAGTCCCCACACCAACGACAGGGCGAACATTCAGTACTTC
>TRBJ2-7|.|TRBV9|TRBD1
CASSVEGASYEQYF
TGTGCCAGCAGCGTAGAGGGGGCCTCCTACGAGCAGTACTTC
>TRBJ2-5|.|TRBV7-2|TRBD1
CASSARGREETQYF
TGTGCCAGCAGCGCCAGGGGGCGCGAAGAGACCCAGTACTTC
>TRBJ2-3|.|TRBV6-1|.
CASSEIGSDTQYF
TGTGCCAGCAGTGAAATCGGGTCAGATACGCAGTATTTT
>TRBJ2-2|.|TRBV19|.
CASSIRQEWNTGELFF
TGTGCCAGTAGTATCCGGCAGGAATGGAACACCGGGGAGCTGTTTTTT
>TRBJ2-1|.|TRBV7-9|TRBD1
CASSQGADRGGEQFF
TGTGCCAGCAGCCAGGGAGCGGACAGGGGGGGAGAGCAGTTCTTC
>TRBJ2-1|.|TRBV6-5|.
CASTPDNEQFF
TGTGCCAGCACCCCGGACAATGAGCAGTTCTTC
>TRBJ2-1|once|TRBV3-1/TRBV3-2|.
CASSQGGVYNEQFF
TGTGCCAGCAGCCAAGGGGGCGTCTACAATGAGCAGTTCTTC
>TRBJ2-1|.|TRBV4-3|TRBD1
CASSQESRQGSPEQFF
TGCGCCAGCAGCCAAGAAAGTAGACAGGGGAGTCCTGAGCAGTTCTTC
>TRBJ1-4|.|TRBV28|TRBD1
CASLGQVEKLFF
TGTGCCAGTCTGGGACAGGTGGAAAAACTGTTTTTT
>TRBJ1-6|.|TRBV21-1|.
CASSNGGSSYNSPLHF
TGTGCCAGCAGCAACGGGGGGAGCTCCTATAATTCACCCCTCCACTTT
>TRBJ2-3|once|TRBV9|TRBD1
CASSIDRADTQYF
TGTGCCAGCAGCATTGACAGGGCAGATACGCAGTATTTT